The rows below give T cell receptor beta chains drawn from one sample of a study of PD-L1 blockade in urothelial cancer. Here immunoSEQ multiplex PCR was the method, and the copy in TCRdb shows in-frame clones only, minus some. Of about 35,000 clones listed, around 82% are singletons. This material consisted of PBMCs, taken around atezolizumab (anti-PD-L1) treatment. These TCRs come from a man between 60 and 70 years old with urothelial cancer. CDR3s include the opening cysteine and the closing phenylalanine or tryptophan. Fields, in order: CDR3 length, D gene, J gene, clone size, V gene, CDR3 DNA, CDR3 protein. A D gene is named only where the DNA matches it firmly. Part of the rows lack a size; the others show once, few, many or a class for expanded clones.

>15|NA|TRBJ2-7|NA|TRBV5-1
TGCGCCAGCAGCCCCTCGGGGAGCGGTTCCTACGAGCAGTACTTC
CASSPSGSGSYEQYF
>17|TRBD2|TRBJ2-2|NA|TRBV7-2
TGTGCCAGCAGCTTAGATAGCGGGGGCCTGAACACCGGGGAGCTGTTTTTT
CASSLDSGGLNTGELFF
>14|NA|TRBJ2-2|NA|TRBV7-8
TGTGCCAGCAGCTTTACCAGAAACACCGGGGAGCTGTTTTTT
CASSFTRNTGELFF
>11|NA|TRBJ2-1|NA|TRBV20-1
TGCAGTGCTTCCGACACCAATGAGCAGTTCTTC
CSASDTNEQFF
>16|NA|TRBJ1-1|NA|TRBV4-1
TGCGCCAGCAGCCAAGGGACACCCGCGATGAACACTGAAGCTTTCTTT
CASSQGTPAMNTEAFF
>15|TRBD1|TRBJ2-7|NA|TRBV18
TGTGCCAGCTCTCCGATCGGGACAGGGGAGTACGAGCAGTACTTC
CASSPIGTGEYEQYF
>13|NA|TRBJ2-2|NA|TRBV28
TGTGCCAGCAGTTTACGTTTCTCCGGGGAGCTGTTTTTT
CASSLRFSGELFF
>15|TRBD1|TRBJ2-2|NA|TRBV11-2
TGTGCCAGCAGCTTAGGAGGGACAGGCGTGGGGGAGCTGTTTTTT
CASSLGGTGVGELFF
>18|NA|TRBJ1-3|NA|TRBV12-2
TGTGCAAGTCGCTTAGCGTACTGGACAGCGAATAGTGGAAACACCATATATTTT
CASRLAYWTANSGNTIYF
>16|NA|TRBJ1-6|NA|TRBV12-2
TGTGCAAGTCGCTTAGCGCGTGCGGATTCGGGTTCACCCCTCCACTTT
CASRLARADSGSPLHF
>15|TRBD1|TRBJ2-4|NA|TRBV25-1
TGTGCCAGCAGTAGGGGGACAGGGGGCGTGGACATTCAGTACTTC
CASSRGTGGVDIQYF
>15|TRBD1|TRBJ2-1|NA|TRBV2
TGTGCCAGCAGGTCCGGGACAGGGCCCTACAATGAGCAGTTCTTC
CASRSGTGPYNEQFF
>14|NA|TRBJ2-7|few|TRBV19
TGTGCCAGTAGTATCTCCTTCGGTTCCGACGAGCAGTACTTC
CASSISFGSDEQYF
>14|TRBD1|TRBJ2-5|NA|TRBV5-4
TGTGCCAGCAGCTTGCGGGACAGGGAAGAGACCCAGTACTTC
CASSLRDREETQYF
>12|NA|TRBJ2-3|few|TRBV11-2
TGTGCCAGCAGCTTAGTTAGGGGCACGCAGTATTTT
CASSLVRGTQYF
>13|NA|TRBJ2-5|NA|TRBV2
TGTGCCAGCAGGAACAGGGTGGAAGAGACCCAGTACTTC
CASRNRVEETQYF
>15|TRBD2|TRBJ2-7|NA|TRBV11-2
TGTGCCAGCAGCTTAGGGGGAGGGGTTCGTGGCGAGCAGTACTTC
CASSLGGGVRGEQYF